One and the same sample provided the 27 T cell receptor beta chains below, sequenced in a study of neurological immune-mediated disorders. Time point specified: longitudinal time-point 2. TCRdb re-called the 5' RACE reads with MiXCR, one entry per CDR3 protein. The sample has about 49,000 distinct CDR3 sequences, 13% seen once. The sample taken for sequencing was PBMCs. The receptor set was obtained from a male donor with HTLV-1-associated myelopathy (HAM/TSP).

The J gene is TRBJ2-5, the V gene TRBV7-8, with a weak D call TRBD2 (5 bases). V lost 3 bases and J 4 bases, leaving 9 bases between the germline ends. CDR1 SGHVS and CDR2 FQNEAQ come from the germline V gene. CDR3 size: 13 residues. The CDR3 region has the DNA TGTGCCAGCAGCTTTCGGGGATTAGAGACCCAGTACTTC. It codes for CASSFRGLETQYF.

The table lists this clonotype with a few counts. This rearrangement joins TRBV15 to TRBJ2-3; 8 positions agree with TRBD2. V lost 5 bases and J lost 0; bases outside the gene matches: 1. This CDR3 spans 14 amino acids. Germline lookup yields CDR1 LNHNV and CDR2 YYDKDF (reference sequence). The CDR3, as DNA: TGTGCCACCAGCGCTAGCGGGAGCACAGATACGCAGTATTTT. It translates to CATSASGSTDTQYF.

This clonotype was picked up many times. The chain joins TRBV10-3 to TRBJ1-1; D remains ambiguous. With 3 bases removed from V and 7 bases from J, the gap between germline ends came to 15 bases. CDR3 length equals 14 residues. From germline, CDR1 is ENHRY and CDR2 SYGVKD. CDR3 sequence reads: CAISDPGRNVEAFF. CDR3 bases: TGTGCCATCAGTGATCCGGGCCGGAACGTTGAAGCTTTCTTT.

Ten or more counts support this clonotype. V gene TRBV5-1 combines with J gene TRBJ2-7, with D possibly TRBD2 on 5 matching bases. Germline loops: CDR1 SGHRS, CDR2 YFSETQ. V dropped 5 bases and J dropped 6 bases, with 12 bases sitting between them. This CDR3 comprises 12 residues. CDR3 sequence reads: CASSLTEGEQYF. The CDR3 nucleotides are TGCGCCAGCAGTCTGACCGAGGGCGAGCAGTACTTC.

This chain connects TRBV29-1 to TRBJ1-2; tentative D call: TRBD1 (5 bases). Germline V gene sequence: CDR1 SQVTM, CDR2 ANQGSEA. This CDR3 comprises 15 residues. With 8 bases removed from V and 2 bases from J, the gap between germline ends came to 21 bases. CDR3 DNA: TGCAGCCCCGGGGCAGAAGATATAACAAACTATGGCTACACCTTC. Its translation is CSPGAEDITNYGYTF. The whole variable domain, remainder taken from reference TRBV29-1 and TRBJ1-2, is SAVISQKPSRDICQRGTSLTIQCQVDSQVTMMFWYRQQPGQSLTLIATANQGSEATYESGFVIDKFPISRPNLTFSTLTVSNMSPEDSSIYLCSPGAEDITNYGYTFGSGTRLTVV.

This clonotype has ten or more counts. The gene calls are TRBV7-9 and TRBJ2-1; D is ambiguous. Germline CDR1 and CDR2: SEHNR and FQNEAQ (reference sequence). The CDR3 contains 13 residues. Trimming pared 2 bases from V and 6 bases from J, leaving 8 bases between. The chain's CDR3 is CASSLSTFNEQFF. CDR3 nucleotides: TGTGCCAGCAGCTTATCAACTTTCAATGAGCAGTTCTTC.

This clonotype has at least ten counts. In nucleotides, the CDR3 is TGTGCCAGCAGCGGGACTAGCGGGGGAAGATACGAGCAGTACTTC. This gives the protein CASSGTSGGRYEQYF. This chain uses TRBV2 with TRBJ2-7, with 14 bases that match TRBD2. The germline V gene encodes CDR1 SNHLY and CDR2 FYNNEI. The V and J ends lost 6 bases and 4 bases, in that order; junction bases with no gene match: 5. This CDR3 contains 15 residues.

This clonotype has at least ten counts. The rearrangement uses TRBV12-3 or TRBV12-4 and TRBJ1-5, with 8 bases matching TRBD1. This CDR3 spans 14 amino acids. V trimming: 5 bases; J trimming: 2 bases; junction bases outside the gene matches: 2. DNA of the CDR3: TGTGCCAGCAGTCCGACAGGGGGCAATCAGCCCCAGCATTTT. Translated, it gives CASSPTGGNQPQHF.

This clonotype was observed many times. This chain joins TRBV5-5 and TRBJ1-1; 9 positions match TRBD1. The length of the CDR3 is 16 residues. Trimming cost V 5 bases and J 2 bases; bases outside gene matches: 10. Germline V gene data show CDR1 as SGHKS and CDR2 as YYEKEE (reference sequence). The DNA for the CDR3 is TGTGCCAGCAGTTCCAGGACAGGGGTCATCAACACTGAAGCTTTCTTT. Protein sequence: CASSSRTGVINTEAFF.

There are many counts of this clonotype. The rearrangement uses TRBV4-3 and TRBJ1-6; no clear D. Germline-derived CDR1 and CDR2 are LGHNA and YSLEER. The germline V and J ends were trimmed by 6 bases and 6 bases, with 6 bases remaining between them. This CDR3 is built from 12 residues. The CDR3: CASRSGNSPLHF. The CDR3 DNA reads TGCGCCAGCAGATCCGGTAATTCACCCCTCCACTTT.

This clonotype was seen repeatedly, ten times or more. DNA for the CDR3: TGTGCCAGCAGAAGACAGGGAGACACCGGGGAGCTGTTTTTT. Translation gives CASRRQGDTGELFF. V usage is TRBV2 and J usage is TRBJ2-2, with 7 bases that match TRBD1. The germline gives CDR1 SNHLY, CDR2 FYNNEI. The CDR3 extends over 14 amino acids. Unmatched junction bases numbered 4, after V lost 6 bases and J lost 3 bases.

The chain uses TRBV18 and TRBJ2-7, with no clear D. The ends were cut back, 5 bases at V and 3 bases at J, with 11 bases in the middle. The CDR3 has 13 amino acids. Germline values: CDR1 KGHSH, CDR2 LQKENI. The CDR3 loop reads CASSTTVGYEQYF. The CDR3 nucleotides read TGTGCCAGCTCAACAACAGTGGGCTACGAGCAGTACTTC.

The rearrangement uses TRBV6-1 and TRBJ2-2, with 10 bases lining up with TRBD2. The CDR3 contains 15 residues. Germline V gene sequence: CDR1 MNHNS, CDR2 SASEGT. V lost 4 bases and J lost 7; bases outside the gene matches: 6. As DNA, the CDR3 is TGTGCCAGCAGTGCCCTAGCGGGGGACCACGGGGAGCTGTTTTTT. Amino acids: CASSALAGDHGELFF.

For this clonotype: The junction and the germline gene differ at one end; a read error may be behind it. J is TRBJ2-5 and V is TRBV29-1; D unclear. CDR1 and CDR2 from the germline V gene are SQVTM and ANQGSEA. This CDR3 contains 13 residues. DNA of the CDR3: TGCATCGTTGAACCCAGTGGGTTCGGGACCCAGTACTTC. It encodes CIVEPSGFGTQYF.

This clonotype was detected a few times. The chain employs TRBV5-1 and TRBJ2-7, with 7 bases lining up with TRBD1. V trimming: 2 bases; J trimming: 4 bases; junction bases outside the gene matches: 6. Germline values: CDR1 SGHRS, CDR2 YFSETQ. CDR3 length: 14 residues. CDR3 residues: CASSLDRDRYEQYF. The CDR3 DNA sequence: TGCGCCAGCAGCTTAGACAGGGACAGATACGAGCAGTACTTC.

In its sample, this clonotype was seen many times. V and J are TRBV15 and TRBJ1-1; D is uncertain. The germline CDR1 and CDR2 sequences are LNHNV and YYDKDF (reference sequence). There are 13 residues in the CDR3. Trimming removed 0 bases at V and 1 base at J, with 3 bases between. CDR3 in amino acids: CATSRDPNTEAFF. The CDR3 region has the DNA TGTGCCACCAGCAGAGACCCGAACACTGAAGCTTTCTTT. Combining the CDR3 with reference TRBV15 and TRBJ1-1 gives the whole variable domain DAMVIQNPRYQVTQFGKPVTLSCSQTLNHNVMYWYQQKSSQAPKLLFHYYDKDFNNEADTPDNFQSRRPNTSFCFLDIRSPGLGDTAMYLCATSRDPNTEAFFGQGTRLTVV.

This clonotype showed up many times. The chain employs TRBV9 and TRBJ2-5, with 10 positions matching TRBD2. Germline assignment: CDR1 SGDLS and CDR2 YYNGEE. V trimming: 6 bases; J trimming: 2 bases; junction bases outside the gene matches: 7. The CDR3 is 15 amino acids. Written as DNA, the CDR3 is TGTGCCAGCACTCCTAGCGGGGGACATCAAGAGACCCAGTACTTC. Amino acid sequence: CASTPSGGHQETQYF.

This clonotype was seen just once. The junction departs from the called germline gene at one end, perhaps through a read error. This sequence joins TRBV9 and TRBJ2-5, with 8 bases lining up with TRBD2. The CDR3 is 15 residues long. Germline V gives CDR1 SGDLS, CDR2 YYNGEE. For the CDR3, the DNA is TGTGGCAGCAGCCCCCCCGGGGGGGCGTGGGAGACCCAGTACTTC. Encoded protein: CGSSPPGGAWETQYF.

This chain joins TRBV6-2 or TRBV6-3 and TRBJ2-7; D could derive from TRBD1 or TRBD2 (6 bases each). CDR3 size: 16 residues. Deletions cut 5 bases from V and 3 bases from J, with 20 bases between. Germline-derived CDR1 and CDR2 are MNHEY and SVGEGT. CDR3 amino acids: CASSTRLEGGLYEQYF. The DNA for the CDR3 is TGTGCCAGCAGTACAAGACTAGAGGGGGGCCTCTACGAGCAGTACTTC.

The sample holds many counts of this clonotype. V is TRBV6-2 or TRBV6-3 and J is TRBJ2-2; 8 nucleotides match TRBD1. Germline CDR1 reads MNHEY; CDR2 reads SVGEGT. V trimming: 5 bases; J trimming: 5 bases; junction bases outside the gene matches: 4. The CDR3 covers 14 residues. The chain's CDR3 is CASSQGAGTGELFF. For the CDR3, the DNA is TGTGCCAGCAGTCAGGGGGCTGGAACCGGGGAGCTGTTTTTT.

This clonotype occurred many times. This rearrangement joins TRBV30 to TRBJ2-1; weak D call: TRBD2 (6 bases). This CDR3 is 15 amino acids long. Germline values: CDR1 GTSNPN, CDR2 SVGIG (reference sequence). Trimming removed 4 bases from V and 2 bases from J, with 15 bases in between. As DNA, the CDR3 is TGTGCCTGGAACCGAGGTTCGGGGGCCTACAATGAGCAGTTCTTC. It translates to CAWNRGSGAYNEQFF. Complete variable domain (other parts from reference TRBV30 and TRBJ2-1): SQTIHQWPATLVQPVGSPLSLECTVEGTSNPNLYWYRQAAGRGLQLLFYSVGIGQISSEVPQNLSASRPQDRQFILSSKKLLLSDSGFYLCAWNRGSGAYNEQFFGPGTRLTVL.

This clonotype occurred many times. The V and J genes are TRBV6-6 and TRBJ2-7, with 10 bases that match TRBD1. Trimming took 0 bases from V and 6 from J; bases not matched to a gene: 14. Germline V gene lookup returns CDR1 MNHNY and CDR2 SVGAGI (reference sequence). The CDR3 spans 18 residues. The CDR3 reads CASSYSKHSGTGDREQYF. CDR3 sequence (DNA): TGTGCCAGCAGTTACTCGAAACATTCCGGGACAGGGGATCGCGAGCAGTACTTC.

In this sample, this clonotype turned up many times. The chain links TRBV7-9 to TRBJ1-5, with D possibly matching TRBD1 (5 bases). The CDR3 loop spans 13 amino acids. Looked up from germline, CDR1 is SEHNR and CDR2 is FQNEAQ (reference sequence). The V end was cut by 5 bases, the J end by 6 bases, with 11 bases between. CDR3 coding DNA: TGTGCCAGCAGCAAGGGGCTCTCTCAGCCCCAGCATTTT. It is translated as CASSKGLSQPQHF. Based on the CDR3 plus reference TRBV7-9 and TRBJ1-5, the full variable domain is DTGVSQNPRHKITKRGQNVTFRCDPISEHNRLYWYRQTLGQGPEFLTYFQNEAQLEKSRLLSDRFSAERPKGSFSTLEIQRTEQGDSAMYLCASSKGLSQPQHFGDGTRLSIL.

This clonotype appeared many times. V usage is TRBV5-1 and J usage is TRBJ1-1; D not certain. V was trimmed by 4 bases and J by 1 base, leaving 14 bases between them. Germline CDR1 is SGHRS and CDR2 is YFSETQ. The CDR3 sequence is 15 residues long. CDR3 bases: TGCGCCAGCAGCAGCGAGGCTGCAGGGAACACTGAAGCTTTCTTT. It encodes CASSSEAAGNTEAFF. Complete variable domain (other parts from reference TRBV5-1 and TRBJ1-1): KAGVTQTPRYLIKTRGQQVTLSCSPISGHRSVSWYQQTPGQGLQFLFEYFSETQRNKGNFPGRFSGRQFSNSRSEMNVSTLELGDSALYLCASSSEAAGNTEAFFGQGTRLTVV.

This clonotype was seen at least ten times. V usage is TRBV20-1 and J usage is TRBJ1-2; TRBD1 matches at 11 bases. The CDR3 is made up of 14 amino acids. Losses at the gene ends were 6 bases for V and 8 bases for J; bases not matched to a gene: 11. CDR1 is DFQATT, CDR2 SNEGSKA, per germline (reference sequence). The CDR3 spells CSAIRTGGLWGYTF. As DNA, the CDR3 is TGCAGTGCCATCAGGACAGGGGGCTTGTGGGGCTACACCTTC.

This clonotype was detected a few times. The chain employs TRBV18 and TRBJ2-7; D ambiguous. V lost 1 base and J 3 bases, leaving 7 bases between the germline ends. The CDR3 runs 13 residues. Germline lookup yields CDR1 KGHSH and CDR2 LQKENI. The CDR3 is CASSPQTLYEQYF. Here the CDR3 DNA reads TGTGCCAGCTCACCACAGACACTCTACGAGCAGTACTTC.

This clonotype was observed at least ten times. The chain combines TRBV3-1 with TRBJ2-5; D might be TRBD2 (5 bases). CDR1 and CDR2 from the germline V gene are LGHDT and YNNKEL (reference sequence). The CDR3 is made up of 12 amino acids. Trimming stripped 1 base from V and 5 bases from J, with 5 bases between. CDR3 region: CASSQGGETQYF. The CDR3 DNA reads TGTGCCAGCAGCCAAGGCGGGGAGACCCAGTACTTC.